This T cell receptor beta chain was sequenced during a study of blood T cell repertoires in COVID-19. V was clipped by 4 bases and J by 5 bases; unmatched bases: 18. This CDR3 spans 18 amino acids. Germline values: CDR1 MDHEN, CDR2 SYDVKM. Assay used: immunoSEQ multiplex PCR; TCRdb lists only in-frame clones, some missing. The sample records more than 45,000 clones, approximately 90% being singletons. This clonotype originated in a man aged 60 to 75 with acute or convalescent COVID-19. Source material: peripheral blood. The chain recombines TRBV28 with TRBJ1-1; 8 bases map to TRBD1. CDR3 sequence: CASSSHRVRQGTGTEAFF. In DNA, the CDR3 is TGTGCCAGCAGTTCCCACCGCGTAAGACAGGGGACAGGAACTGAAGCTTTCTTT.